The T cell receptor (beta chain) described here comes from a study of blood T cells in healthy people across ages. Germline V CDR1 and CDR2: SEHNR, FQNEAQ (reference sequence). Trimming removed 6 bases from V and 0 bases from J, with 13 bases in between. This CDR3 is 15 amino acids long. Sample-barcoded 5' priming and a J-beta primer mix drove a second PCR of roughly 6 to 12 cycles. MiXCR was run by TCRdb on the 5' RACE reads, yielding one entry per CDR3 protein. This sample has 1.4 million or so distinct CDR3 sequences; about 45% occur once, and the top ten carry just over 4%. Sequenced material: blood. J is TRBJ2-3 and V is TRBV7-9; D may be TRBD1 or TRBD2 (6 bases each). The receptor was derived from a woman aged 18-29 years in good health. CDR3 residues: CASSSRGDSTDTQYF. For the CDR3, the DNA is TGTGCCAGCAGTTCGAGGGGGGATAGCACAGATACGCAGTATTTT. Full variable domain (remainder filled in from reference TRBV7-9 and TRBJ2-3): DTGVSQNPRHKITKRGQNVTFRCDPISEHNRLYWYRQTLGQGPEFLTYFQNEAQLEKSRLLSDRFSAERPKGSFSTLEIQRTEQGDSAMYLCASSSRGDSTDTQYFGPGTRLTVL.